The 5 T cell receptor beta chains below all came from one sample that was sequenced in a study of cytotoxic CD8 clonotypes in ibrutinib-treated CLL. The data were produced by immunoSEQ multiplex PCR, yet TCRdb's version contains in-frame clones alone and is incomplete. The sample shows hundreds of thousands of clones, under 70% of them seen only once. The sequenced sample was PBMCs, obtained after 36 months of ibrutinib treatment. These receptor sequences come from a human donor with chronic lymphocytic leukemia.

The chain is built from TRBV6-5 and TRBJ1-1; the D gene is possibly TRBD1 (5 bases). CDR1 is MNHEY and CDR2 is SVGAGI in the germline V gene. This CDR3 has 13 residues. The germline V and J ends were trimmed by 6 bases and 5 bases, with 13 bases remaining between them. The CDR3, as DNA: TGTGCCAGCAGCTATCAGGGTATGACTGAAGCTTTCTTT. This translates into CASSYQGMTEAFF.

The chain joins TRBV7-9 to TRBJ2-5; 7 bases align to TRBD1. CDR3 size: 14 residues. The germline CDR1 and CDR2 sequences are SEHNR and FQNEAQ (reference sequence). The J segment lost 2 bases and the V segment lost 5 bases, leaving 5 bases of the junction unmatched. The CDR3, as DNA: TGTGCCAGCAGCAGTAACAGGGGACAAGAGACCCAGTACTTC. Translation gives CASSSNRGQETQYF. Filled out from reference TRBV7-9 and TRBJ2-5, the complete variable domain reads DTGVSQNPRHKITKRGQNVTFRCDPISEHNRLYWYRQTLGQGPEFLTYFQNEAQLEKSRLLSDRFSAERPKGSFSTLEIQRTEQGDSAMYLCASSSNRGQETQYFGPGTRLLVL.

This chain uses TRBV11-2 with TRBJ2-7; D gene uncertain. The CDR3 length is 13 residues. V gave up 4 bases and J gave up 3 bases, with 10 bases separating them. Germline CDR1 SGHAT, CDR2 FQNNGV. CDR3 region: CASSSGVNYEQYF. For the CDR3, the DNA is TGTGCCAGCAGCTCAGGAGTCAACTACGAGCAGTACTTC.

The chain employs TRBV5-6 and TRBJ2-2; 11 nucleotides match TRBD2. The CDR3 covers 16 residues. The germline CDR1 and CDR2 sequences are SGHDT and YYEEEE. V lost 4 bases, J lost 4 bases, and 6 bases stayed unmatched. For the CDR3, the DNA is TGTGCCAGCAGCCCCCTAGCGGGGGGCTTCACCGGGGAGCTGTTTTTT. Its translation is CASSPLAGGFTGELFF.

The table lists this clone with a few counts. This chain uses TRBV2 with TRBJ2-5; D is undetermined. Trimming cost V 8 bases and J 4 bases, with 11 bases left between them. CDR1 and CDR2 from the germline V gene are SNHLY and FYNNEI. The CDR3 contains 12 residues. CDR3 DNA: TGTGCCAGCTCAGTGGGGTTAGAGACCCAGTACTTC. The encoded protein is CASSVGLETQYF.